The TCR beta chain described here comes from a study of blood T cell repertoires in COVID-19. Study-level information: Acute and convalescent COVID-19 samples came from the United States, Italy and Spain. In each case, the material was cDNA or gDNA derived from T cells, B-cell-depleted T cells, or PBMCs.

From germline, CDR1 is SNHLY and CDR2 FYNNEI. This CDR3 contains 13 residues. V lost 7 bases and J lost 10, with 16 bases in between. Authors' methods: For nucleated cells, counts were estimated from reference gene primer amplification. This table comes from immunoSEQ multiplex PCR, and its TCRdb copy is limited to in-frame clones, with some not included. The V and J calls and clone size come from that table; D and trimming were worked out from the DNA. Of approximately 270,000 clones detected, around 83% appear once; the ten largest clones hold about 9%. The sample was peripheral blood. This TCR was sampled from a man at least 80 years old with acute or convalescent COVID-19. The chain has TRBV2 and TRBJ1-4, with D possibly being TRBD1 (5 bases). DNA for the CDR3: TGTGCCAGCAAATCCTGGGGGGAGGGAAAACTGTTTTTT. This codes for CASKSWGEGKLFF.